Listed below are T cell receptor beta chains from one sample, sequenced in a study of T cell responses to AZD1222 COVID-19 vaccine. Assay: immunoSEQ multiplex PCR; the TCRdb copy retains only in-frame clones and omits some. This sample has over 110,000 clones, with more than 90% found just once. This sample comprised peripheral blood, obtained on day 0 of AZD1222 vaccination. The receptors derive from an adult in good health. CDR3s include the opening cysteine and the closing phenylalanine or tryptophan. A D gene is named only where the DNA matches it firmly. Expanded clones are given a class, and other clones once, few, many or no size at all.

d_call	v_call	clone_size	cdr3_length	j_call	cdr3_aa	cdr3_nt
.	TRBV20-1	.	14	TRBJ2-7	CSASTDRTPYEQYF	TGCAGTGCTAGTACCGACAGAACTCCCTACGAGCAGTACTTC
TRBD2	TRBV6-2/TRBV6-3	.	15	TRBJ2-7	CASSYSPTSSGHYHF	TGTGCCAGCAGTTACAGCCCTACCTCTAGCGGACACTACCACTTC
TRBD1	TRBV19	.	15	TRBJ2-7	CASSILGDRSYEQYF	TGTGCCAGTAGTATCCTGGGGGACAGGTCCTACGAGCAGTACTTC
.	TRBV18	.	16	TRBJ1-5	CASSPTTSHSHQPQHF	TGTGCCAGCTCACCTACCACATCACACTCCCATCAGCCCCAGCATTTT
.	TRBV5-5	.	14	TRBJ2-7	CASSLAGSSYEQYF	TGTGCCAGCAGCTTGGCAGGGAGCTCCTACGAGCAGTACTTC
.	TRBV13	.	15	TRBJ1-4	CASSARDGLHEKLFF	TGTGCCAGCAGCGCCCGGGACGGACTCCATGAAAAACTGTTTTTT
.	TRBV5-1	.	15	TRBJ2-7	CASSLDGSGSYEQYF	TGCGCCAGCAGCTTAGACGGGAGTGGCTCCTACGAGCAGTACTTC
TRBD2	TRBV6-4	.	14	TRBJ2-3	CASSEAGGTDTKYF	TGTGCCAGCAGTGAAGCGGGAGGGACAGATACGAAGTATTTT
.	TRBV11-2	.	12	TRBJ2-7	CASSLEEGRQYF	TGTGCCAGCAGCTTAGAGGAAGGTCGGCAGTACTTC
TRBD1	TRBV5-5	.	17	TRBJ1-4	CASSLRDRETTNEKLFF	TGTGCCAGCAGCTTGAGGGACAGGGAAACAACTAATGAAAAACTGTTTTTT
.	TRBV29-1	.	13	TRBJ1-5	CSVEVTGGQPQHF	TGCAGCGTTGAAGTTACCGGGGGTCAGCCCCAGCATTTT
.	TRBV7-2	.	12	TRBJ2-3	CASSSGLDTQYF	TGTGCCAGCAGCTCCGGTCTTGATACGCAGTATTTT
.	TRBV4-1	once	16	TRBJ2-1	CASTPRTYGTHNEQFF	TGCGCCAGCACTCCGCGGACCTATGGGACTCACAATGAGCAGTTCTTC
.	TRBV29-1	.	15	TRBJ2-1	CSVEVWIAGINEQFF	TGCAGCGTTGAAGTATGGATTGCGGGAATAAATGAGCAGTTCTTC
TRBD1	TRBV10-3	.	14	TRBJ1-2	CAISEPDRGLGYTF	TGTGCCATCAGTGAGCCAGACAGGGGGCTCGGCTACACCTTC
.	TRBV28	once	15	TRBJ2-1	CASSFPHLNYNEQFF	TGTGCCAGCAGTTTCCCCCACCTCAACTACAATGAGCAGTTCTTC
.	TRBV3-1/TRBV3-2	.	13	TRBJ2-1	CASSLYRGNEQFF	TGTGCCAGCAGCCTCTATCGGGGGAATGAGCAGTTCTTC
TRBD2	TRBV27	.	15	TRBJ2-5	CASSSSGTREETQYF	TGTGCCAGCAGTTCCTCCGGGACTAGGGAGGAGACCCAGTACTTC
.	TRBV14	.	14	TRBJ2-3	CASSQVWGTDTQYF	TGTGCCAGCAGCCAAGTGTGGGGCACAGATACGCAGTATTTT
TRBD1	TRBV6-2/TRBV6-3	.	16	TRBJ2-2	CASTPRTGTNTGELFF	TGTGCCAGCACCCCGAGGACAGGTACCAACACCGGGGAGCTGTTTTTT
TRBD1	TRBV2	.	13	TRBJ1-3	CASSTGAGNTIYF	TGTGCCAGCAGTACAGGGGCGGGAAACACCATATATTTT
.	TRBV2	.	14	TRBJ1-1	CASKGGLSNTEAFF	TGTGCCAGCAAAGGGGGGCTCTCTAACACTGAAGCTTTCTTT
TRBD1	TRBV30	.	13	TRBJ1-6	CAWARDRVSPLHF	TGTGCCTGGGCCCGGGACAGGGTGTCACCCCTCCACTTT